The T cell receptor (beta chain) described here comes from a study of blood T cell repertoires in COVID-19. Measured with immunoSEQ multiplex PCR; TCRdb has only the in-frame clones, and not every one. The repertoire holds 150,000 to 200,000 clones, with around 84% as singletons. V shed 4 bases and J 0 bases; nucleotides not matched to a gene: 3. Per the germline V gene, CDR1 is SNHLY and CDR2 is FYNNEI. The length of the CDR3 is 16 residues. The sequence derives from a middle-aged man who had recovered from COVID-19. The V gene is TRBV2, the J gene TRBJ2-3; 11 bases fit TRBD2. Sequenced input: PBMCs or T cells enriched from blood (not recorded which). In DNA form, the CDR3 reads TGTGCCAGCAGTGGCGGGACTAGCGGAAGCACAGATACGCAGTATTTT. Residues: CASSGGTSGSTDTQYF.